These 9 T cell receptor beta chains came from one sample sequenced in a study of CD4 T cells in relation to SARS-CoV-2 and coronaviruses. No antigens are known for them. Repertoires were generated with immunoSEQ multiplex PCR, while TCRdb's copy carries only in-frame clones and drops some. The repertoire holds 38,000 or so clones, with 77% as singletons. The specimen was memory CD4+ T cells from PBMCs, cultured in vitro. All receptors come from an adult with COVID-19.

The chain uses TRBV10-3 and TRBJ2-7, with 9 positions matching TRBD2. With 4 bases clipped from V and 2 bases from J, the junction kept 3 bases outside the gene matches. The CDR3 has 14 amino acids. Germline V lookup: CDR1 ENHRY, CDR2 SYGVKD. The CDR3 loop is CAISVSGSTYEQYF. Here the CDR3 DNA reads TGTGCCATCAGTGTTAGCGGGAGTACCTACGAGCAGTACTTC.

The chain recombines TRBV10-3 with TRBJ2-7; 13 bases map to TRBD2. CDR1 and CDR2 (germline): ENHRY, SYGVKD. The CDR3 covers 16 residues. The J segment lost 2 bases and the V segment lost 6 bases, leaving 7 bases of the junction unmatched. The CDR3 bases are TGTGCCATCAGGGGAGGGACTAGCGGGAACCCCTACGAGCAGTACTTC. This codes for CAIRGGTSGNPYEQYF.

The V gene is TRBV4-2, the J gene TRBJ2-7; the match to TRBD1 covers 8 bases. V trimming: 1 base; J trimming: 3 bases; junction bases outside the gene matches: 5. CDR3 length: 15 amino acids. Germline-derived CDR1 and CDR2 are LGHNA and YNFKEQ. Here the CDR3 reads CASSQAGTGLYEQYF. The CDR3 DNA is TGTGCCAGCAGCCAAGCTGGGACAGGTCTCTACGAGCAGTACTTC.

The CDR3 nucleotides read TGTGCCAGCAGCATTAGCTCCTACGAGCAGTACTTC. It specifies CASSISSYEQYF. This rearrangement joins TRBV6-5 to TRBJ2-7, with unresolved D. The V end lost 6 bases, the J end lost 0 bases, and 6 bases lay between the germline ends. The CDR3 is 12 residues long. CDR1 is MNHEY, CDR2 SVGAGI, per germline.

V usage is TRBV4-1 and J usage is TRBJ2-6; no definite D call. Per the germline V gene, CDR1 is MGHRA and CDR2 is YSYEKL. CDR3 length: 16 residues. Trimming took off 0 bases at V and 3 bases at J, with 9 bases between the two ends. CDR3 region: CASSQEGIGGANVLTF. In DNA form, the CDR3 reads TGCGCCAGCAGCCAAGAGGGGATAGGTGGGGCCAACGTCCTGACTTTC.

This chain joins TRBV5-4 and TRBJ2-5; TRBD1 aligns across 8 bases. From germline, CDR1 is SGHNT and CDR2 YYREEE (reference sequence). This CDR3 is 14 amino acids long. V was pared by 6 bases and J by 5 bases, with 9 bases of the junction left unmatched. CDR3 coding DNA: TGTGCCAGCAACCCGGACAGGGCGATTGAGACCCAGTACTTC. It encodes CASNPDRAIETQYF.

J is TRBJ2-6 and V is TRBV5-1; 8 positions agree with TRBD1. With 7 bases clipped from V and 0 bases from J, the junction kept 12 bases outside the gene matches. CDR1 is SGHRS and CDR2 is YFSETQ in the germline V gene. The CDR3 spans 18 residues. CDR3 in DNA: TGCGCCAGCGGTCGAATGGACAGGGCAAGCTCTGGGGCCAACGTCCTGACTTTC. It specifies CASGRMDRASSGANVLTF.

V usage is TRBV7-2 and J usage is TRBJ2-7; D call uncertain. V gave up 0 bases and J gave up 1 base, with 10 bases separating them. In germline, CDR1 is SGHTA, CDR2 FQGNSA. The CDR3 consists of 15 residues. The CDR3 coding sequence is TGTGCCAGCAGCTTAGCGCGGATCCGGTCCTACGAGCAGTACTTC. It encodes CASSLARIRSYEQYF.

Only a few counts were recorded for this clone. The V gene is TRBV24-1, the J gene TRBJ2-3, with TRBD2 matching over 8 bases. Germline CDR1 KGHDR, CDR2 SFDVKD. V shed 6 bases and J 2 bases; nucleotides not matched to a gene: 6. This CDR3 contains 15 residues. CDR3 loop: CATSLGTRDTDTQYF. The CDR3 DNA is TGTGCCACCAGTTTAGGGACTAGGGACACAGATACGCAGTATTTT.